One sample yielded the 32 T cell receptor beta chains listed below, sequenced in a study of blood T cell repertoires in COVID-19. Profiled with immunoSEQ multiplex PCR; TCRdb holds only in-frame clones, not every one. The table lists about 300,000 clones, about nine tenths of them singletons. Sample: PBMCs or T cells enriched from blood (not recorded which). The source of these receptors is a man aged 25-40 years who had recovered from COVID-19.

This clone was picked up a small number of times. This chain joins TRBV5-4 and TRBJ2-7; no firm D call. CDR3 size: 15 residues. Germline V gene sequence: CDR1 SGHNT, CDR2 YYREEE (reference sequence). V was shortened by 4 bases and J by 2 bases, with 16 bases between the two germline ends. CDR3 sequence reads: CASSPGGSRPYEQYF. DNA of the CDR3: TGTGCCAGCAGCCCCGGCGGCAGTCGACCCTACGAGCAGTACTTC.

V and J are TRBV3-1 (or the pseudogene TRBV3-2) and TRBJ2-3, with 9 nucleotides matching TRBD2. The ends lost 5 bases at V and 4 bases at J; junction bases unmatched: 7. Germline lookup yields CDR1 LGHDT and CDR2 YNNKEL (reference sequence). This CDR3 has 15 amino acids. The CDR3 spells CASSGRGGRADTQYF. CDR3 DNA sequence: TGTGCCAGCAGCGGGCGGGGGGGCCGCGCAGATACGCAGTATTTT.

This chain's CDR3 is CASSLDAPSFDGYTF. The CDR3 bases are TGTGCCAGCAGCTTAGACGCCCCAAGCTTTGATGGCTACACCTTC. J is TRBJ1-2 and V is TRBV7-8; D is ambiguous. Trimming cost V 1 base and J 6 bases, with 15 bases left between them. Germline V gene lookup returns CDR1 SGHVS and CDR2 FQNEAQ. This CDR3 is built from 15 residues. Drawing the rest from reference TRBV7-8 and TRBJ1-2, the complete variable domain is GAGVSQSPRYKVAKRGQDVALRCDPISGHVSLFWYQQALGQGPEFLTYFQNEAQLDKSGLPSDRFFAERPEGSVSTLKIQRTQQEDSAVYLCASSLDAPSFDGYTFGSGTRLTVV.

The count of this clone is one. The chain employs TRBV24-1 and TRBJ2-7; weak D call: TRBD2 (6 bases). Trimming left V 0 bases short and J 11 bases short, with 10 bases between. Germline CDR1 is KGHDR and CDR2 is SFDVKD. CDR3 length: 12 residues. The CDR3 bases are TGTGCCACCAGTGATTTGCGGGGGATCGAGTACTTC. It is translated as CATSDLRGIEYF.

The CDR3 nucleotides are TGTGCCAGCAGTGCGGGAGATCGGTACGAGCAGTACTTC. The encoded protein is CASSAGDRYEQYF. This rearrangement joins TRBV7-8 to TRBJ2-7; 7 bases fit TRBD2. Germline V gene sequence: CDR1 SGHVS, CDR2 FQNEAQ. V gave up 6 bases and J gave up 4 bases; unmatched junction bases: 6. The CDR3 consists of 13 residues.

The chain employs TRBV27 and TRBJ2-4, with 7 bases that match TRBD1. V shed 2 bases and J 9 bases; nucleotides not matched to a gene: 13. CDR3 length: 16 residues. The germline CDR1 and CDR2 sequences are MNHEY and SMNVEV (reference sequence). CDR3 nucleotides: TGTGCCAGCAGTTTACCCCCCGGGACAGACTGGGCCATTCAGTACTTC. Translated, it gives CASSLPPGTDWAIQYF.

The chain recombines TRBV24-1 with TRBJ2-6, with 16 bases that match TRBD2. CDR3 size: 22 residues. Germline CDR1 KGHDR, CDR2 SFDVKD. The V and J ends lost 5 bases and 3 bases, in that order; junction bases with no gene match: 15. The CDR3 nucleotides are TGTGCCACCAGTGCCAAGTCGGGACAGGGACTAGCGGGGGGGCATGGGGCCAACGTCCTGACTTTC. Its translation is CATSAKSGQGLAGGHGANVLTF.

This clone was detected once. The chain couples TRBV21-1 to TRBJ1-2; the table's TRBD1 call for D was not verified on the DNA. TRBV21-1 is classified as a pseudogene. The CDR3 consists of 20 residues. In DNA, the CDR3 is TGTGCCAGCAGCAAAGGGGGGCGGTGCAACAAGCCCACCGCTAACTATGGCTACACCTTC. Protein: CASSKGGRCNKPTANYGYTF.

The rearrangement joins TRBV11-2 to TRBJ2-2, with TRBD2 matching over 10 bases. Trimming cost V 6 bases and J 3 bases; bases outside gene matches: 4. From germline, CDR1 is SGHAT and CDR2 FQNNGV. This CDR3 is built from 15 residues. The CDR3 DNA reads TGTGCCAGCAGGGGGACTAGCGAGGACACCGGGGAGCTGTTTTTT. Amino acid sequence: CASRGTSEDTGELFF.

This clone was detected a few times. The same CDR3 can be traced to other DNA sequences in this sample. CDR3 loop: CASSSSGLAGGNEQFF. The CDR3 bases are TGTGCCAGCAGCTCCTCGGGACTAGCGGGAGGGAATGAGCAGTTCTTC. The V and J genes are TRBV7-2 and TRBJ2-1; TRBD2 agrees at 16 bases. The CDR3 runs 16 residues. Germline V gives CDR1 SGHTA, CDR2 FQGNSA. The V segment lost 4 bases and the J segment 7 bases; nucleotides outside the gene matches: 4.

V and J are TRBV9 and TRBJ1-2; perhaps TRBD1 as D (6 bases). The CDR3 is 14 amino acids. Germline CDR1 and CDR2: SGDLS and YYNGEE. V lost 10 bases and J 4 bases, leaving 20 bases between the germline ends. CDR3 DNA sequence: TGTGCCTTTAGCCGCGGGGGGCCGCTCTATGGCTACACCTTC. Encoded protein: CAFSRGGPLYGYTF.

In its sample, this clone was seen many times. The CDR3 DNA sequence: TGTGCCTGGAGTGGATCGAGGGGGACCGGAAACACCATATATTTT. It yields the protein CAWSGSRGTGNTIYF. The V call is TRBV30, the J call TRBJ1-3; a weak D match, TRBD1 (6 bases). Trimming removed 1 base from V and 4 bases from J, with 14 bases in between. From germline, CDR1 is GTSNPN and CDR2 SVGIG (reference sequence). The CDR3 loop spans 15 amino acids.

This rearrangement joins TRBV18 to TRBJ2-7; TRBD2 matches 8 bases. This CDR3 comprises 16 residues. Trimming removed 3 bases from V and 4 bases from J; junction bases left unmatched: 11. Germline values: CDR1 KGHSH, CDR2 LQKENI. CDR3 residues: CASSPPDGRASYEQYF. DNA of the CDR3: TGTGCCAGCTCACCTCCGGACGGGAGGGCCTCTTACGAGCAGTACTTC. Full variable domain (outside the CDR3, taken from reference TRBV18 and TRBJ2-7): NAGVMQNPRHLVRRRGQEARLRCSPMKGHSHVYWYRQLPEEGLKFMVYLQKENIIDESGMPKERFSAEFPKEGPSILRIQQVVRGDSAAYFCASSPPDGRASYEQYFGPGTRLTVT.

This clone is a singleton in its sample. CDR3 in DNA: TGCGCCAGCAGCCAACTGGACAGGGCCGACACTGAAGCTTTCTTT. This encodes CASSQLDRADTEAFF. The chain recombines TRBV4-1 with TRBJ1-1; 8 bases fit TRBD1. The germline V gene encodes CDR1 MGHRA and CDR2 YSYEKL. V lost 2 bases to trimming and J lost 3 bases; unmatched junction nucleotides: 5. The CDR3 is 15 residues long.

The CDR3: CASSPTLAGIYNEQFF. The CDR3 nucleotides are TGCGCCAGCAGCCCTACGCTAGCGGGGATATACAATGAGCAGTTCTTC. The rearrangement uses TRBV5-1 and TRBJ2-1, with TRBD2 matching 9 bases. The length of the CDR3 is 16 residues. Germline assignment: CDR1 SGHRS and CDR2 YFSETQ. V lost 4 bases to trimming and J lost 4 bases; unmatched junction nucleotides: 9.

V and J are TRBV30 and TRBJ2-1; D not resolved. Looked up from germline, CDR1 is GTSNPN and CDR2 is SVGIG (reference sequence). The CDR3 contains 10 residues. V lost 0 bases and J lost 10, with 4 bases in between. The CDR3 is CAWSVQEQFF. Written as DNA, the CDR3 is TGTGCCTGGAGTGTACAGGAGCAGTTCTTC.

Here the CDR3 reads CASSLEPGTYEQYF. Here the CDR3 DNA reads TGCGCCAGCAGCTTGGAACCAGGGACCTACGAGCAGTACTTC. The chain couples TRBV5-1 to TRBJ2-7; tentative D call: TRBD1 (5 bases). The CDR3 runs 14 residues. V lost 0 bases and J 2 bases, leaving 9 bases between the germline ends. Germline CDR1 reads SGHRS; CDR2 reads YFSETQ.

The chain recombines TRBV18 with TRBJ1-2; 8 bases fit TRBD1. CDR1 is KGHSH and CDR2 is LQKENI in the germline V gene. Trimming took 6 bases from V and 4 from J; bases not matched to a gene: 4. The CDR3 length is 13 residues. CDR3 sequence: CASSPGGSYGYTF. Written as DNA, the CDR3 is TGTGCCAGCTCTCCAGGGGGCAGCTATGGCTACACCTTC.

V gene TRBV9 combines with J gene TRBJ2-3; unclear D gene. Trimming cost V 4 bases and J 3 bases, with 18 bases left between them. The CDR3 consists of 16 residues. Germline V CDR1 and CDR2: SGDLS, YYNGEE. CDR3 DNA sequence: TGTGCCAGCAGCCCCATGAAAGAACTCGCGACAGATACGCAGTATTTT. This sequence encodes CASSPMKELATDTQYF.

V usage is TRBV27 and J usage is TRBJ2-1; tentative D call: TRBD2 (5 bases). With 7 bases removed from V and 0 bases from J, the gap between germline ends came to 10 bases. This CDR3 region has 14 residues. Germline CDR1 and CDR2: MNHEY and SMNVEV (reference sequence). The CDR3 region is CASTLGSSYNEQFF. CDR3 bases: TGTGCCAGCACCTTAGGGAGCTCCTACAATGAGCAGTTCTTC.

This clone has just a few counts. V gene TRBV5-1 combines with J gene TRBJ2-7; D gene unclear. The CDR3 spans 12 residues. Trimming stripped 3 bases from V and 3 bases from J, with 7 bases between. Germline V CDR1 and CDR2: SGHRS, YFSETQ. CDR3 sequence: CASSYTNYEQYF. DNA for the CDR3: TGCGCCAGCAGCTACACTAACTACGAGCAGTACTTC.

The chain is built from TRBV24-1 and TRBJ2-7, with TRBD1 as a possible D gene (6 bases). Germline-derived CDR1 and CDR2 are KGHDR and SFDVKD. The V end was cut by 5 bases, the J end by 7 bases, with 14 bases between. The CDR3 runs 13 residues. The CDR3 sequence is CATSGSGVGEQYF. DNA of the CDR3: TGTGCCACCAGTGGTTCAGGGGTCGGGGAGCAGTACTTC.

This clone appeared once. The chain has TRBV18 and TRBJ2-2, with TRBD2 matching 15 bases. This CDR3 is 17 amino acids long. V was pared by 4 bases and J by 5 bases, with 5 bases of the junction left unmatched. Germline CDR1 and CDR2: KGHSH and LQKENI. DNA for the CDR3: TGTGCCAGCTCACAAGGGACTAGCGGGAGGAGAACCGGGGAGCTGTTTTTT. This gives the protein CASSQGTSGRRTGELFF.

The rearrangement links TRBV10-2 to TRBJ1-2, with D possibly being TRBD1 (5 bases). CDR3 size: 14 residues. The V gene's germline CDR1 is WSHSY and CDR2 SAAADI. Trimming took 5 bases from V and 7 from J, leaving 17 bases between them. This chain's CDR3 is CASSLGGMVGGYTF. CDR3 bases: TGCGCCAGCAGTCTCGGGGGTATGGTGGGTGGCTACACCTTC.

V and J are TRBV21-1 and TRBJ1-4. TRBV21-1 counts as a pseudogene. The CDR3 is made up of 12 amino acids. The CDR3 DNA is TGTGCCAGGGGGGGGTGGTGTGAAAAACTGTTTTTT. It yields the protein CARGGWCEKLFF.

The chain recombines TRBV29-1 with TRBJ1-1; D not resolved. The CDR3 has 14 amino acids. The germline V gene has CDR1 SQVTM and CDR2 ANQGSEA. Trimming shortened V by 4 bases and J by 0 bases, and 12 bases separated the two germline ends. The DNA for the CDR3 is TGCAGCGTTGGGTATCCAGGCCTGAACACTGAAGCTTTCTTT. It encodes CSVGYPGLNTEAFF. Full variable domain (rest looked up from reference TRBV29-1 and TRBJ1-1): SAVISQKPSRDICQRGTSLTIQCQVDSQVTMMFWYRQQPGQSLTLIATANQGSEATYESGFVIDKFPISRPNLTFSTLTVSNMSPEDSSIYLCSVGYPGLNTEAFFGQGTRLTVV.

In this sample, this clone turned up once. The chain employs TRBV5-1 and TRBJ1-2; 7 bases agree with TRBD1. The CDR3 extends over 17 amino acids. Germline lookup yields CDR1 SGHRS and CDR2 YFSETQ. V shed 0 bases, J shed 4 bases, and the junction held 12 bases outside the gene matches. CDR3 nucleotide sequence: TGCGCCAGCAGCTTGGTCTGGGGACAGACTACACTCTATGGCTACACCTTC. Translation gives CASSLVWGQTTLYGYTF.

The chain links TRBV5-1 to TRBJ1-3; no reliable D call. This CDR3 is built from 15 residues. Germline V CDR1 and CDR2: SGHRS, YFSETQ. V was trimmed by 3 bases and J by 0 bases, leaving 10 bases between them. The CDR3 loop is CASSSRTGSGNTIYF. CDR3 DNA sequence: TGCGCCAGCAGCTCCCGGACTGGCTCTGGAAACACCATATATTTT.

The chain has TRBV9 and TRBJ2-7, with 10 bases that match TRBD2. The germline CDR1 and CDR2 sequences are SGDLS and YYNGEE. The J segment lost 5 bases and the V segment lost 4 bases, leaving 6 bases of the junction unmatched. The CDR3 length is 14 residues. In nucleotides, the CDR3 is TGTGCCAGCAGCCCTAGCGGGAGTACGCACGAGCAGTACTTC. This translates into CASSPSGSTHEQYF.

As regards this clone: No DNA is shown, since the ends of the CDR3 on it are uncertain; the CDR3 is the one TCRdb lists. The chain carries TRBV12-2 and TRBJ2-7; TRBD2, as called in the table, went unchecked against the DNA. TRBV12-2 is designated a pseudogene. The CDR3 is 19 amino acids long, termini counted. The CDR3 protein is CASRLSVGPGTTRPHEQYF.

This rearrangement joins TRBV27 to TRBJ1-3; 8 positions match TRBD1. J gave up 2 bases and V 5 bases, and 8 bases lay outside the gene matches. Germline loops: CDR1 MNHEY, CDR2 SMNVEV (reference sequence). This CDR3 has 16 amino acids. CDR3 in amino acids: CASSQIRTGTGNTIYF. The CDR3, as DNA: TGTGCCAGCAGTCAAATACGGACAGGGACTGGAAACACCATATATTTT.

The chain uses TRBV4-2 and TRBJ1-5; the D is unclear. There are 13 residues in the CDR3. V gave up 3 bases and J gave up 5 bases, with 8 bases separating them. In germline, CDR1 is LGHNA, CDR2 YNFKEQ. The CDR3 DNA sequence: TGTGCCAGCAGCCAGGACTCTTATCAGCCCCAGCATTTT. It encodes CASSQDSYQPQHF.